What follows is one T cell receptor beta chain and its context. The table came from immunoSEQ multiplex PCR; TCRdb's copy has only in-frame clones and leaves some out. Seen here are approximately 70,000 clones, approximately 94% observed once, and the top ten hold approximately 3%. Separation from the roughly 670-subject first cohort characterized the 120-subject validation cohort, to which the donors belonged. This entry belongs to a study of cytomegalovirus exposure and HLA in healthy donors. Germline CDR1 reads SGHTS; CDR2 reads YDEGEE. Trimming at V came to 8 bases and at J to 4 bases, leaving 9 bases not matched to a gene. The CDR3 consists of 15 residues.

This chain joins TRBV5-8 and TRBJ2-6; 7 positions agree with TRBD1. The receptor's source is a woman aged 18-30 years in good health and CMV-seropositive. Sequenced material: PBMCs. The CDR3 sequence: CASNHRGAGANVLTF. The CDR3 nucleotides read TGTGCCAGTAATCACAGGGGAGCGGGGGCCAACGTCCTGACTTTC. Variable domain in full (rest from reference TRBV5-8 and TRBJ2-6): EAGVTQSPTHLIKTRGQQATLRCSPISGHTSVYWYQQALGLGLQFLLWYDEGEERNRGNFPPRFSGRQFPNYSSELNVNALELEDSALYLCASNHRGAGANVLTFGAGSRLTVL.